This T cell receptor beta chain was found in a study of metastatic and nonmetastatic thyroid tumors. Study findings and constraints: Reported TCR beta diversity, measured in blood and tumor, was significantly higher for malignant thyroid tumors than for benign nodules.

TCRdb ran MiXCR on the PCR reads. The sample holds some 40,000 clones, approximately 25% seen once. The CDR3 totals 20 residues. V was shortened by 0 bases and J by 4 bases, with 22 bases between the two germline ends. Germline V gives CDR1 MGHRA, CDR2 YSYEKL. In this sample, this clone turned up many times. The antigen remains unidentified. No treatment of any kind had been given to any patient before thyroid surgery. The chain couples TRBV4-1 to TRBJ1-6; the D is unclear. The source material was tumor tissue. This receptor was taken from a female donor with papillary thyroid cancer or a benign thyroid nodule (not recorded which). Some clones in this sample may be carry-over from other donors' samples. The CDR3 reads CASSQDGHLASSPYNSPLHF. The CDR3 coding sequence is TGCGCCAGCAGCCAAGATGGGCACCTTGCCTCTTCACCATATAATTCACCCCTCCACTTT.